The clone carrying this TCR beta chain was recorded a few times. TCRdb itself ran the PCR reads through MiXCR, one entry per CDR3 protein. The sample has 10,000 to 12,000 distinct CDR3 sequences; around 30% are singletons. Trimming cost V 5 bases and J 0 bases; bases outside gene matches: 18. Germline V lookup: CDR1 SGHNT, CDR2 YENEEA. CDR3 length: 19 amino acids. This record belongs to a study of immune characterization of retroperitoneal liposarcoma. The receptor was derived from a male donor with retroperitoneal liposarcoma. The V gene is TRBV11-3, the J gene TRBJ2-7, with 8 bases that match TRBD1. The source material was tumor tissue. CDR3 in DNA: TGTGCCAGCAGCCCCTGGTGGGGACAGGTCCTTACAAGCTCCTACGAGCAGTACTTC. Translated: CASSPWWGQVLTSSYEQYF.